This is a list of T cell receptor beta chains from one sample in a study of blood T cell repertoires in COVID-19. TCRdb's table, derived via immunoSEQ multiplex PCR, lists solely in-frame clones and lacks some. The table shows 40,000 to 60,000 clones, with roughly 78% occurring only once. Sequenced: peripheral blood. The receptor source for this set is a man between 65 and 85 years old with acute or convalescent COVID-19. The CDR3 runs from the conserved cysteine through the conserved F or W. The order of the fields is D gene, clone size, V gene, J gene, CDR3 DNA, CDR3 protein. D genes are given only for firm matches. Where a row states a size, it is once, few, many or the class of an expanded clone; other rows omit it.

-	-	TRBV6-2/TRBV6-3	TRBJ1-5	TGTGCCAGCAGTTACGCGGCACATTATAGCAATCAGCCCCAGCATTTT	CASSYAAHYSNQPQHF
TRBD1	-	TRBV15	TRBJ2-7	TGTGCCACCAGCAGAGGCACAGGGGGAAACGAGCAGTACTTC	CATSRGTGGNEQYF
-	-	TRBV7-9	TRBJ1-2	TGTGCCAGCAGCTCGACAGAGTTCCCTGTGGGCTACACCTTC	CASSSTEFPVGYTF
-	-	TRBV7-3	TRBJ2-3	TGTGCCAGCAGCCCCCAGGGTCTTATTTCGGATACGCAGTATTTT	CASSPQGLISDTQYF
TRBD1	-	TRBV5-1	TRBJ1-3	TGCGCCAGCAGTTCAAGGGGGCTGGAAGGAAACACCATATATTTT	CASSSRGLEGNTIYF
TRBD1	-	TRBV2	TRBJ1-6	TGTGCCAGCACCCCACAGGGGCGGAAAAATTCACCCCTCCACTTT	CASTPQGRKNSPLHF
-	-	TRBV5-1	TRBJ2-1	TGCGCCAGCAGCTTGGGCGGTGCCTCCTACAATGAGCAGTTCTTC	CASSLGGASYNEQFF
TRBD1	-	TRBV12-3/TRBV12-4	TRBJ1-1	TGTGCCAGCAGTCCTGGACAGGGCCCAGCTTTCTTT	CASSPGQGPAFF
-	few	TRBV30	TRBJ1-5	TGTGCCTGGAGTCAAACCGTAGGCAATCAGCCCCAGCATTTT	CAWSQTVGNQPQHF
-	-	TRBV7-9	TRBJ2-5	TGTGCCAGCAGGGCGCCAAGGGGATTCGGGCCCGGGGAGACCCAGTACTTC	CASRAPRGFGPGETQYF
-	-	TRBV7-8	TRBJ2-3	TGTGCCAGCAGCTTAGTTCAGGGGAGGGCTACAGATACGCAGTATTTT	CASSLVQGRATDTQYF
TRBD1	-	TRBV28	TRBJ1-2	TGTGCCAGCGAGACAGGGGGACGGGGCTACACCTTC	CASETGGRGYTF
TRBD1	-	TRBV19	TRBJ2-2	TGTGCCAGTAGTAAGACAGGGGTCCCCGGGGAGCTGTTTTTT	CASSKTGVPGELFF
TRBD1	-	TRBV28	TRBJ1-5	TGTGCCAGCAGTTTGAGACAGGGGGCTAACAATCAGCCCCAGCATTTT	CASSLRQGANNQPQHF
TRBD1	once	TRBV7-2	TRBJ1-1	TGTGCCAGCAGCGGACAGGGGGCAAAGACTGAAGCTTTCTTT	CASSGQGAKTEAFF
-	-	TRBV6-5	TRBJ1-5	TGTGCCAGCCGACAGAACAATCAGCCCCAGCATTTT	CASRQNNQPQHF
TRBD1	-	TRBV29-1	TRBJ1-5	TGCAGCGCTGGGGACAGGGCTGGTCAGCCCCAGCATTTT	CSAGDRAGQPQHF
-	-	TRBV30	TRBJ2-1	TGTGCCTGGAGCGAGGACAGTTACAATGAGCAGTTCTTC	CAWSEDSYNEQFF